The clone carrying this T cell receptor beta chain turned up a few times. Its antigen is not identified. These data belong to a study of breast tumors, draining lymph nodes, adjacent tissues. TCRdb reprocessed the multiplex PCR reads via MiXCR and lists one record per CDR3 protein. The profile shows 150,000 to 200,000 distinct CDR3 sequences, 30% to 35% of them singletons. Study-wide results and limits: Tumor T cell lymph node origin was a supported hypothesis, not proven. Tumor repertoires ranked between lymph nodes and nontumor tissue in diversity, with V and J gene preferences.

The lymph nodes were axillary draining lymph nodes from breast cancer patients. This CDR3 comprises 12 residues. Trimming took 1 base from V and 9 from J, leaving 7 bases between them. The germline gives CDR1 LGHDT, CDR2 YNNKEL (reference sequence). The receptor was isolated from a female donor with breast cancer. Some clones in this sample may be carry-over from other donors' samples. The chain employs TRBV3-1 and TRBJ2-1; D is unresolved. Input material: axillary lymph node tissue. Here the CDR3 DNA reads TGTGCCAGCAGCCAAGGAAAGGGTGAGCAGTTCTTC. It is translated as CASSQGKGEQFF.